Shown below are 17 T cell receptor beta chains from a single sample sequenced in a study of cytomegalovirus exposure and HLA in healthy donors. The PCR contained 60 Vbeta and 13 Jbeta primers. TCRdb's table, derived via immunoSEQ multiplex PCR, lists solely in-frame clones and lacks some. The repertoire table contains under 200,000 clones. The sequenced sample was PBMCs. Receptor source: a woman under 30 in good health and CMV-seropositive.

This chain joins TRBV4-2 and TRBJ2-1; D unclear. Germline lookup yields CDR1 LGHNA and CDR2 YNFKEQ. Trimming left V 0 bases short and J 10 bases short, with 22 bases between. This CDR3 is 17 amino acids long. CDR3 protein: CASSQDDRGGDTHEQFF. CDR3 DNA: TGTGCCAGCAGCCAAGATGATAGAGGTGGAGATACCCACGAGCAGTTCTTC.

The chain combines TRBV7-8 with TRBJ2-1; TRBD2 agrees at 10 bases. Germline V gene sequence: CDR1 SGHVS, CDR2 FQNEAQ. The length of the CDR3 is 18 residues. V was pared by 5 bases and J by 2 bases, with 12 bases of the junction left unmatched. The CDR3 nucleotides are TGTGCCAGCAGCGTCCCCTTAGCGGGGGGCGAAACCTACAATGAGCAGTTCTTC. Its translation: CASSVPLAGGETYNEQFF.

This chain connects TRBV11-1 to TRBJ2-2; D not resolved. The CDR3 has 16 amino acids. V dropped 1 base and J dropped 3 bases, with 12 bases sitting between them. Germline V gene lookup returns CDR1 SGHAT and CDR2 FQDESV (reference sequence). The CDR3 is CASSLGQAQYTGELFF. Written as DNA, the CDR3 is TGTGCCAGCAGCTTAGGTCAGGCCCAATACACCGGGGAGCTGTTTTTT.

This chain links TRBV27 with TRBJ2-7; 8 nucleotides match TRBD1. The CDR3 covers 14 residues. After removal of 5 bases from V and 0 bases from J, the junction contained 3 bases not matched to a gene. CDR1 MNHEY and CDR2 SMNVEV come from the germline V gene (reference sequence). The CDR3 DNA is TGTGCCAGCAGTCGTCAGGGGGCCTCCTACGAGCAGTACTTC. Protein sequence: CASSRQGASYEQYF.

The rearrangement links TRBV2 to TRBJ2-7, with TRBD1 matching over 9 bases. Germline trimming cut 4 bases from V and 5 bases from J; bases unmatched to any gene: 9. Germline V gives CDR1 SNHLY, CDR2 FYNNEI. The CDR3 loop spans 15 amino acids. The CDR3 sequence: CASSGPGQGRNEQYF. CDR3 bases: TGTGCCAGCAGTGGTCCCGGACAGGGGAGGAACGAGCAGTACTTC.

The chain recombines TRBV6-5 with TRBJ1-1; TRBD1 matches 7 bases. The germline CDR1 and CDR2 sequences are MNHEY and SVGAGI. Trimming removed 5 bases from V and 5 bases from J; junction bases left unmatched: 5. The CDR3 covers 13 residues. The CDR3, as DNA: TGTGCCAGCAGTACGACAGGGAAAACTGAAGCTTTCTTT. Its protein product is CASSTTGKTEAFF.

V is TRBV11-3 and J is TRBJ2-5, with TRBD1 matching 8 bases. The CDR3 length is 15 residues. Germline CDR1 and CDR2: SGHNT and YENEEA. V trimming: 5 bases; J trimming: 5 bases; junction bases outside the gene matches: 10. The CDR3 loop is CASSPRRQGIETQYF. The CDR3, as DNA: TGTGCCAGCAGCCCACGTCGACAGGGGATTGAGACCCAGTACTTC. The full variable domain, rest sourced from reference TRBV11-3 and TRBJ2-5, is EAGVVQSPRYKIIEKKQPVAFWCNPISGHNTLYWYLQNLGQGPELLIRYENEEAVDDSQLPKDRFSAERLKGVDSTLKIQPAELGDSAVYLCASSPRRQGIETQYFGPGTRLLVL.

This rearrangement joins TRBV10-2 to TRBJ2-2; D is uncertain. Between the trimmed V and J ends, which lost 0 bases and 5 bases, there was a span of 4 bases. CDR1 and CDR2 (germline): WSHSY, SAAADI. The CDR3 covers 13 residues. The CDR3 DNA follows: TGCGCCAGCAGTGAGTCGAGGACCGGGGAGCTGTTTTTT. It is translated as CASSESRTGELFF.

This rearrangement joins TRBV13 to TRBJ2-7; D perhaps matches TRBD2 (6 bases). Trimming left V 4 bases short and J 3 bases short, with 13 bases between. The V gene's germline CDR1 is PRHDT and CDR2 FYEKMQ (reference sequence). This CDR3 comprises 14 residues. This CDR3 is CASSSRDSGYEQYF. The CDR3 DNA follows: TGTGCCAGCAGCTCCCGGGACTCGGGCTACGAGCAGTACTTC.

The rearrangement uses TRBV2 and TRBJ2-1; 7 positions agree with TRBD2. Germline values: CDR1 SNHLY, CDR2 FYNNEI. This CDR3 is built from 13 residues. V was clipped by 6 bases and J by 6 bases; unmatched bases: 5. The CDR3 loop reads CASRALATNEQFF. The CDR3 DNA is TGTGCCAGCAGGGCACTAGCGACCAATGAGCAGTTCTTC.

The chain is built from TRBV6-6 and TRBJ2-1, with D tentatively TRBD2 (7 bases). The germline V and J ends were trimmed by 4 bases and 2 bases, with 9 bases remaining between them. Germline V CDR1 and CDR2: MNHNY, SVGAGI (reference sequence). CDR3 length: 14 residues. CDR3: CASSSGGPYNEQFF. Written as DNA, the CDR3 is TGTGCCAGCAGTTCGGGGGGCCCCTACAATGAGCAGTTCTTC.

The chain employs TRBV6-4 and TRBJ2-1, with D tentatively TRBD2 (6 bases). Germline V lookup: CDR1 MRHNA, CDR2 SNTAGT. V was trimmed by 6 bases and J by 6 bases, leaving 15 bases between them. The length of the CDR3 is 14 residues. The CDR3 region is CASSEAQEGNEQFF. CDR3 bases: TGTGCCAGCAGCGAAGCACAGGAGGGCAATGAGCAGTTCTTC.

The rearrangement links TRBV10-3 to TRBJ1-3; TRBD1 agrees at 8 bases. After removal of 8 bases from V and 5 bases from J, the junction contained 2 bases not matched to a gene. CDR1 is ENHRY, CDR2 SYGVKD, per germline. The CDR3 is 12 residues long. This chain's CDR3 is CAISGGRNTIYF. The CDR3 bases are TGTGCCATCTCAGGGGGCCGAAACACCATATATTTT.

The chain recombines TRBV29-1 with TRBJ2-1; D not certain. V gave up 6 bases and J gave up 6 bases, with 18 bases separating them. The CDR3 is made up of 14 amino acids. Germline CDR1 reads SQVTM; CDR2 reads ANQGSEA. CDR3 sequence: CSVTIVYFGNEQFF. The CDR3 region has the DNA TGCAGCGTCACTATAGTTTATTTCGGCAATGAGCAGTTCTTC.

This chain's CDR3 is CASERWYGGEKLEQFF. The CDR3 DNA reads as TGTGCCTCCGAACGGTGGTACGGGGGGGAGAAACTTGAGCAGTTCTTC. The J gene is TRBJ2-1, the V gene TRBV11-1; 8 bases are shared with TRBD2. Trimming at V came to 11 bases and at J to 9 bases, leaving 21 bases not matched to a gene. Germline loops: CDR1 SGHAT, CDR2 FQDESV (reference sequence). CDR3 length equals 16 residues.

The rearrangement joins TRBV5-1 to TRBJ2-3; D perhaps matches TRBD1 (6 bases). Germline assignment: CDR1 SGHRS and CDR2 YFSETQ. The V gene lost 0 bases and the J gene lost 3 bases, with 11 bases spanning the gap. The CDR3 spans 15 residues. The DNA for the CDR3 is TGCGCCAGCAGCTTGGACAGGGTTAAAACAGATACGCAGTATTTT. It yields the protein CASSLDRVKTDTQYF.

The rearrangement links TRBV4-1 to TRBJ2-3, with 7 bases lining up with TRBD1. V gave up 0 bases and J gave up 6 bases; unmatched junction bases: 21. CDR3 size: 20 residues. Germline V gene lookup returns CDR1 MGHRA and CDR2 YSYEKL. The chain's CDR3 is CASSQEERVTDRRMGDTQYF. CDR3 coding DNA: TGCGCCAGCAGCCAAGAAGAACGGGTGACGGACAGGAGAATGGGTGATACGCAGTATTTT.